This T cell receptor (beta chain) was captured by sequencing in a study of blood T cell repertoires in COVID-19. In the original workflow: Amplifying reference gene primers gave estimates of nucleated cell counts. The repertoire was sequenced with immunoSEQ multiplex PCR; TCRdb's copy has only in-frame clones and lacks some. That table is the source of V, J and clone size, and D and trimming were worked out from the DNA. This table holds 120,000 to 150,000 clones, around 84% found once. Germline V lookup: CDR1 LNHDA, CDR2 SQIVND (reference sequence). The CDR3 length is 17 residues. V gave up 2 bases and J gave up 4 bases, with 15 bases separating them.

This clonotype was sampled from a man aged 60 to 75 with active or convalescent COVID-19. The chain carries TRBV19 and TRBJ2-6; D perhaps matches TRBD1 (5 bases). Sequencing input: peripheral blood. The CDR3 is CASSIMVGAQGANVLTF. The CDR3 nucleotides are TGTGCCAGTAGTATAATGGTAGGGGCTCAGGGGGCCAACGTCCTGACTTTC. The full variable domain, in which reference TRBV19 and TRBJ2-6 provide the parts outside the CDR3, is DGGITQSPKYLFRKEGQNVTLSCEQNLNHDAMYWYRQDPGQGLRLIYYSQIVNDFQKGDIAEGYSVSREKKESFPLTVTSAQKNPTAFYLCASSIMVGAQGANVLTFGAGSRLTVL.